Sequencing of this T cell receptor (beta chain) was carried out in a study of T cells in localized non-small cell lung cancer (dated by TCRdb to between 2020 and 2021). Background for the entire study: Comparing tumors with uninvolved tumor-adjacent lungs, the study looked at the T cell repertoires of 220 or so patients with early-stage NSCLC. The cohort consisted of about 240 treatment-naive NSCLC patients whose localized lung tumors had been resected. A mean age of 66.3 years was recorded for the NSCLC patients, of whom under 150 were male and 107 were female. Overall study outcomes, separate from this receptor: Because the study design was exploratory, TCR variables were selected using unadjusted p-values without false-discovery rate correction. Because multi-region sequencing of the tumors was not done, intratumor heterogeneity could not be ruled out. A median of roughly 60 of the top 100 tumor clones were detected in paired uninvolved adjacent lung, and 28 of these tumor clones were also found among the top 100 clones of the paired uninvolved adjacent lung. Higher T cell density in blood was associated with longer overall survival, whereas higher clonality in adjacent lung was associated with shorter survival. Uninvolved tumor-adjacent lung showed the highest T cell clonality, higher than tumor, which suggests more focused antigenic responses in the uninvolved tumor-adjacent lung.

This clone is labeled medium-sized (0.01 to 0.1%). This clone's antigen is unknown. Base-call qualities are not available, and no considerably larger clone is one nucleotide away. Uninvolved adjacent lung was sampled at least 2 cm away from the tumor margin, and two independent pathologists confirmed that the tissue had no atypia. At diagnosis, tumor, uninvolved tumor-adjacent lung and peripheral blood were collected and then preserved as a mix of FFPE and fresh-frozen material. The immunoSEQ Assay was used to sequence TCR beta CDR3 regions from DNA. In the authors' own workflow: To compute T cell density, TCR beta template counts were normalized to usable DNA, which was estimated by amplifying housekeeping genes. Using the preseqR package, richness was estimated by extrapolating to 120,000 templates for tissue samples and 400,000 templates for PBMC samples. Clonality was calculated as one minus Pielou's evenness. Tissue-enriched TCRs were identified through differential abundance testing performed on productive amino-acid clonotypes, with a minimum total count of 5 and an alpha of 0.1. Repertoire overlap between compartments was quantified with the Jaccard Index and Morisita Overlap Index. GLIPH clustered TCR beta CDR3s with public tetramer-defined viral CDR3s; viral motifs required at least three viral sequences plus V-gene enrichment. TCRdb retrieved this table from immuneACCESS and kept in-frame rearrangements only. Not all clones are present; in checked studies, unresolved V genes account for under half, and no reason is known for the remainder. That table furnishes V, J and clone size, whereas the DNA furnished D and trimming. The sample table shows 1,900 or so clones, and roughly 28% are seen once. In total, the top ten clones hold approximately 19% of the sample.

The germline V gene specifies MNHGY as CDR1 and SAAAGT as CDR2. The CDR3, from cysteine to phenylalanine, totals 14 residues. Just CDR3 DNA is preserved here, 42 bases in frame from base 1. The germline V end is reduced by 2 bases and the J end by 4 bases; junction bases left unmatched: 4. This specimen was normal lung tissue next to the tumor, taken before any cancer treatment. The clonotype originates from a woman aged 35 to 69 with stage II lung adenocarcinoma. This chain is built from TRBV6-8 and TRBJ1-2, with TRBD1 matching 7 junction bases. The CDR3 loop reads CASSYNGQVYGYTF. Read as DNA, the sequence is TGTGCCAGCAGTTACAACGGACAGGTCTATGGCTACACCTTC.